These 25 T cell receptor beta chains were sequenced from one sample in a study of radiotherapy plus CTLA-4 blockade in lung cancer. Clones were sequenced by immunoSEQ multiplex PCR, and TCRdb holds only the in-frame ones, with some missing. The data show about 120,000 clones, with 80% to 90% seen just once and more than 6.5% held by the top ten. Sequenced material: peripheral blood, taken from a patient treated with radiotherapy plus ipilimumab. All receptors derive from a human donor with non-small cell lung cancer that progressed on radiotherapy plus ipilimumab.

The rearrangement links TRBV11-1 to TRBJ1-2; the match to TRBD1 covers 9 bases. J lost 5 bases, V lost 5 bases, and 9 bases had no gene match. CDR1 is SGHAT and CDR2 is FQDESV in the germline V gene (reference sequence). This CDR3 comprises 15 residues. The CDR3 DNA is TGTGCCAGCAGCCCTAGGGACAGGGATCGGTATGGCTACACCTTC. This gives the protein CASSPRDRDRYGYTF.

The chain has TRBV29-1 and TRBJ1-1, with D unclear. Trimming stripped 6 bases from V and 4 bases from J, with 15 bases between. The CDR3 totals 13 residues. From germline, CDR1 is SQVTM and CDR2 ANQGSEA. CDR3 in amino acids: CSVSQWMGTEAFF. CDR3 nucleotides: TGCAGCGTGTCGCAGTGGATGGGCACTGAAGCTTTCTTT.

This sequence joins TRBV5-1 and TRBJ2-7; D is uncertain. The germline V gene encodes CDR1 SGHRS and CDR2 YFSETQ. The CDR3 is made up of 13 amino acids. The V end was cut by 0 bases, the J end by 4 bases, with 8 bases between. CDR3 region: CASSLVVDYEQYF. In DNA form, the CDR3 reads TGCGCCAGCAGCTTGGTAGTGGATTACGAGCAGTACTTC.

The gene calls are TRBV5-4 and TRBJ2-5; 10 bases match TRBD2. From germline, CDR1 is SGHNT and CDR2 YYREEE (reference sequence). The V gene end was trimmed by 4 bases and the J gene end by 2 bases; junction bases not matched to a gene: 8. The CDR3 contains 16 residues. The CDR3 spells CASSLIAGGPQETQYF. Here the CDR3 DNA reads TGTGCCAGCAGCCTGATAGCGGGAGGCCCTCAAGAGACCCAGTACTTC.

The chain employs TRBV5-1 and TRBJ2-1, with TRBD2 matching over 7 bases. With V trimmed by 0 bases and J by 9 bases, 6 bases remained unmatched. The CDR3 sequence is 14 residues long. Per germline, CDR1 SGHRS and CDR2 YFSETQ. The DNA of the CDR3 is TGCGCCAGCAGCTTGGAAGCGGGAATTGGTGAGCAGTTCTTC. It is translated as CASSLEAGIGEQFF.

In DNA, the CDR3 is TGCGCCAGCAGCTTGAAAGCCAGGGAAGGGACCCAGTACTTC. This translates into CASSLKAREGTQYF. The chain employs TRBV5-1 and TRBJ2-5; weak D call: TRBD1 (5 bases). Germline loops: CDR1 SGHRS, CDR2 YFSETQ. The CDR3 spans 14 residues. Trimming removed 1 base from V and 7 bases from J, with 14 bases in between.

The V call is TRBV4-2, the J call TRBJ2-2; D is ambiguous. The CDR3 covers 14 residues. Deletions cut 1 base from V and 5 bases from J, with 8 bases between. Germline V CDR1 and CDR2: LGHNA, YNFKEQ. CDR3 nucleotide sequence: TGTGCCAGCAGCCAAGTGTTAGTTACCGGGGAGCTGTTTTTT. Translated: CASSQVLVTGELFF.

This clone was recorded only once. V gene TRBV6-6 combines with J gene TRBJ2-7, with D perhaps matching TRBD2 (6 bases). The germline gives CDR1 MNHNY, CDR2 SVGAGI (reference sequence). Trimming removed 8 bases at V and 2 bases at J, with 13 bases between. The CDR3 is made up of 13 amino acids. The CDR3 nucleotides read TGTGCCAGCCGCGGGGCTCAGACCTACGAGCAGTACTTC. This sequence encodes CASRGAQTYEQYF.

The chain has TRBV7-2 and TRBJ2-1; 9 nucleotides align to TRBD2. Germline values: CDR1 SGHTA, CDR2 FQGNSA. V gave up 6 bases and J gave up 8 bases; unmatched junction bases: 5. The CDR3 totals 13 residues. The CDR3 region is CASRLWTSDEQFF. The CDR3 nucleotides read TGTGCCAGCAGATTATGGACTAGCGATGAGCAGTTCTTC.

The chain combines TRBV5-4 with TRBJ1-5, with D uncertain. V was pared by 1 base and J by 10 bases, with 15 bases between. The CDR3 spans 14 residues. Germline V CDR1 and CDR2: SGHNT, YYREEE (reference sequence). Written as DNA, the CDR3 is TGTGCCAGCAGCTTGAATAGGGCAATCAGCCCCCAGCATTTT. Amino acid sequence: CASSLNRAISPQHF. The full variable domain, in which reference TRBV5-4 and TRBJ1-5 provide the parts outside the CDR3, is ETGVTQSPTHLIKTRGQQVTLRCSSQSGHNTVSWYQQALGQGPQFIFQYYREEENGRGNFPPRFSGLQFPNYSSELNVNALELDDSALYLCASSLNRAISPQHFGDGTRLSIL.

The chain links TRBV29-1 to TRBJ2-7, with D possibly TRBD1 on 5 matching bases. V shed 6 bases and J shed 3 bases, with 18 bases lying between them. The CDR3 extends over 14 amino acids. The germline CDR1 and CDR2 sequences are SQVTM and ANQGSEA. CDR3 amino acids: CSVARRQGFYEQYF. CDR3 bases: TGCAGCGTGGCCCGGCGGCAGGGTTTCTACGAGCAGTACTTC.

The chain recombines TRBV6-5 with TRBJ1-2; 11 nucleotides line up with TRBD1. CDR3 size: 15 residues. Germline assignment: CDR1 MNHEY and CDR2 SVGAGI. The V gene end was trimmed by 5 bases and the J gene end by 2 bases; junction bases not matched to a gene: 4. The DNA of the CDR3 is TGTGCCAGCAGTCACGGACAGGGGGCGAACTATGGCTACACCTTC. Protein sequence: CASSHGQGANYGYTF.

V is TRBV7-9 and J is TRBJ1-1; D is unclear. The V end was cut by 1 base, the J end by 6 bases, with 18 bases between. CDR1 is SEHNR, CDR2 FQNEAQ, per germline (reference sequence). There are 16 residues in the CDR3. The CDR3 DNA follows: TGTGCCAGCAGCTTAGATGTGGGCCCCCTAGGGTCTGAAGCTTTCTTT. Residues: CASSLDVGPLGSEAFF. Full variable domain (outside the CDR3, taken from reference TRBV7-9 and TRBJ1-1): DTGVSQNPRHKITKRGQNVTFRCDPISEHNRLYWYRQTLGQGPEFLTYFQNEAQLEKSRLLSDRFSAERPKGSFSTLEIQRTEQGDSAMYLCASSLDVGPLGSEAFFGQGTRLTVV.

The V call is TRBV6-5, the J call TRBJ1-1, with D perhaps matching TRBD1 (6 bases). V was cut by 5 bases and J by 10 bases, with 11 bases left in between. This CDR3 is built from 11 residues. Germline V gives CDR1 MNHEY, CDR2 SVGAGI. CDR3 sequence reads: CASSARGGAFF. In DNA form, the CDR3 reads TGTGCCAGCAGTGCGAGAGGGGGAGCTTTCTTT.

The chain recombines TRBV5-1 with TRBJ2-5; tentatively, D is TRBD1 (6 bases). The V end lost 4 bases, the J end lost 4 bases, and 17 bases lay between the germline ends. The CDR3 is made up of 15 amino acids. Germline loops: CDR1 SGHRS, CDR2 YFSETQ. The CDR3 nucleotides are TGCGCCAGCAGCCCCAGGGGCGGGTCCGGAGAGACCCAGTACTTC. It specifies CASSPRGGSGETQYF.

The V gene is TRBV11-3, the J gene TRBJ2-5; TRBD2 agrees at 7 bases. V trimming: 8 bases; J trimming: 5 bases; junction bases outside the gene matches: 5. The CDR3 loop spans 12 amino acids. From germline, CDR1 is SGHNT and CDR2 YENEEA. Here the CDR3 reads CASGEGGETQYF. The CDR3 DNA follows: TGTGCCAGCGGGGAGGGAGGCGAGACCCAGTACTTC.

The chain employs TRBV2 and TRBJ2-2, with a weak D call TRBD2 (7 bases). V lost 4 bases and J lost 4, with 16 bases in between. The CDR3 is made up of 16 amino acids. Per the germline V gene, CDR1 is SNHLY and CDR2 is FYNNEI. CDR3 nucleotide sequence: TGTGCCAGCAGTGCGTCGGGGGGCTCGCGCACCGGGGAGCTGTTTTTT. This codes for CASSASGGSRTGELFF.

The chain carries TRBV5-1 and TRBJ2-2; a weak D match, TRBD2 (6 bases). The CDR3 totals 15 residues. Deletions cut 5 bases from V and 6 bases from J, with 17 bases between. Germline lookup yields CDR1 SGHRS and CDR2 YFSETQ. The CDR3 loop is CASRSAGSQSGELFF. In DNA, the CDR3 is TGCGCCAGCAGGTCCGCGGGAAGTCAGTCCGGGGAGCTGTTTTTT.

V usage is TRBV6-6 and J usage is TRBJ2-3, with D possibly TRBD1 on 6 matching bases. CDR3 length: 12 residues. Germline V gene data show CDR1 as MNHNY and CDR2 as SVGAGI (reference sequence). The V and J ends lost 6 bases and 7 bases respectively, with 11 bases between them. The CDR3 bases are TGTGCCAGCAGGCCGGACAGAAATACGCAGTATTTT. It specifies CASRPDRNTQYF.

This sequence joins TRBV19 and TRBJ2-7, with a tentative D call TRBD2 (5 bases). Germline values: CDR1 LNHDA, CDR2 SQIVND (reference sequence). This CDR3 is 17 amino acids long. V dropped 3 bases and J dropped 0 bases, with 18 bases sitting between them. CDR3 residues: CASSMRADGRSSYEQYF. CDR3 DNA sequence: TGTGCCAGTAGTATGAGGGCGGATGGCAGGAGCTCCTACGAGCAGTACTTC.

The chain carries TRBV29-1 and TRBJ2-1; no firm D call. The length of the CDR3 is 11 residues. V lost 3 bases and J lost 12, with 12 bases in between. Germline CDR1 is SQVTM and CDR2 is ANQGSEA. DNA of the CDR3: TGCAGCGTTGATGGTGGGGTAGGGCAGTTCTTC. Amino acids: CSVDGGVGQFF.

The chain joins TRBV9 to TRBJ2-7; 11 bases line up with TRBD2. With V trimmed by 0 bases and J by 4 bases, 3 bases remained unmatched. The V gene's germline CDR1 is SGDLS and CDR2 YYNGEE. The CDR3 has 15 amino acids. The CDR3 sequence is CASSVGVAGGYEQYF. In DNA, the CDR3 is TGTGCCAGCAGCGTAGGGGTAGCGGGAGGGTACGAGCAGTACTTC.

This clone was observed a single time. J is TRBJ2-6 and V is TRBV5-1, with D uncertain. The CDR3 consists of 15 residues. Germline CDR1 and CDR2: SGHRS and YFSETQ. The V end was cut by 0 bases, the J end by 1 base, with 5 bases between. The CDR3 loop reads CASSLEGSGANVLTF. CDR3 sequence (DNA): TGCGCCAGCAGCTTGGAAGGGTCTGGGGCCAACGTCCTGACTTTC.

This clone showed up just once. The chain links TRBV4-1 to TRBJ1-2, with 7 positions matching TRBD1. The ends lost 1 base at V and 4 bases at J; junction bases unmatched: 12. Germline CDR1 MGHRA, CDR2 YSYEKL. This CDR3 has 17 amino acids. CDR3 residues: CASSQAWGQTGSYGYTF. The CDR3 nucleotides are TGCGCCAGCAGCCAAGCTTGGGGACAGACAGGGAGCTATGGCTACACCTTC.

V and J are TRBV15 and TRBJ1-5, with 7 nucleotides matching TRBD1. The CDR3 spans 15 residues. Unmatched junction bases numbered 5, after V lost 3 bases and J lost 3 bases. Germline loops: CDR1 LNHNV, CDR2 YYDKDF (reference sequence). The CDR3 bases are TGTGCCACCAGCAGTGGACAGGACAACAATCAGCCCCAGCATTTT. Translated: CATSSGQDNNQPQHF.